These 26 T cell receptor beta chains were all obtained from the same sample, sequenced in a study of T cell responses to AZD1222 COVID-19 vaccine (dated by TCRdb to the early 2020s). Preparation of the library involved the immunoSEQ multiplex PCR assay. Here the immuneACCESS table is served through TCRdb, limited to in-frame sequences with V and J called. Missing clones are a known gap in these copies; in checked studies unresolved V genes cover under half, and the rest lacks a known reason. The sample data list approximately 93,000 clones, and approximately 89% of these were observed just once. The ten largest clonotypes hold about 5.2% of the sample. The time point label for this specimen denotes: about 28 days (+/-7) after the second vaccine dose. The sequencing used peripheral blood, collected 28 days after the second AZD1222 dose. The receptors were gathered from an adult who received the AZD1222 COVID-19 vaccine.

The CDR3 nucleotides are TGTGCCAGCAGACGAACAGGGGCTGGTAATTCACCCCTCCACTTT. It codes for CASRRTGAGNSPLHF. The J gene is TRBJ1-6, the V gene TRBV6-5, with 7 bases lining up with TRBD1. Germline V CDR1 and CDR2: MNHEY, SVGAGI. The CDR3 loop spans 15 amino acids. The ends lost 6 bases at V and 6 bases at J; junction bases unmatched: 8.

The chain combines TRBV30 with TRBJ2-5, with TRBD1 matching 7 bases. The CDR3 loop spans 16 amino acids. Germline assignment: CDR1 GTSNPN and CDR2 SVGIG (reference sequence). Trimming cost V 4 bases and J 1 base; bases outside gene matches: 12. This chain's CDR3 is CAWTTGTGTAQETQYF. The CDR3 region has the DNA TGTGCCTGGACGACAGGGACCGGGACAGCCCAAGAGACCCAGTACTTC.

The chain has TRBV10-2 and TRBJ2-3, with 10 positions matching TRBD2. Germline V gene data show CDR1 as WSHSY and CDR2 as SAAADI. This CDR3 comprises 15 residues. J was trimmed by 4 bases and V by 2 bases; bases with no gene match: 3. This chain's CDR3 is CASSEPSGGADTQYF. As DNA, the CDR3 is TGCGCCAGCAGTGAGCCGAGCGGGGGGGCAGATACGCAGTATTTT.

The genes are TRBV27 and TRBJ2-7; D is ambiguous. This CDR3 is built from 13 residues. The germline CDR1 and CDR2 sequences are MNHEY and SMNVEV (reference sequence). The germline V and J ends were trimmed by 2 bases and 3 bases, with 8 bases remaining between them. Here the CDR3 DNA reads TGTGCCAGCAGTTTAGGCAGAAACTACGAGCAGTACGTC. Translating gives CASSLGRNYEQYV.

The V gene is TRBV5-6, the J gene TRBJ1-1; perhaps TRBD1 as D (5 bases). V was pared by 3 bases and J by 4 bases, with 10 bases between. CDR3 size: 13 residues. Germline V gene sequence: CDR1 SGHDT, CDR2 YYEEEE. The CDR3 region is CASSWWGFTEAFF. The CDR3, as DNA: TGTGCCAGCAGCTGGTGGGGGTTCACTGAAGCTTTCTTT. Drawing the rest from reference TRBV5-6 and TRBJ1-1, the complete variable domain is DAGVTQSPTHLIKTRGQQVTLRCSPKSGHDTVSWYQQALGQGPQFIFQYYEEEERQRGNFPDRFSGHQFPNYSSELNVNALLLGDSALYLCASSWWGFTEAFFGQGTRLTVV.

The chain recombines TRBV19 with TRBJ2-5; D is ambiguous. V lost 4 bases and J lost 7, with 7 bases in between. Per the germline V gene, CDR1 is LNHDA and CDR2 is SQIVND (reference sequence). The CDR3 is 11 residues long. The DNA for the CDR3 is TGTGCCAGTAGTAGTCGGGTGACCCAGTACTTC. Its translation is CASSSRVTQYF.

The chain links TRBV11-2 to TRBJ2-7; no clear D gene. Trimming took 4 bases from V and 1 from J, leaving 5 bases between them. Germline V lookup: CDR1 SGHAT, CDR2 FQNNGV. This CDR3 has 12 amino acids. The CDR3 reads CASSSTSYEQYF. The CDR3 region has the DNA TGTGCCAGCAGCTCCACTTCCTACGAGCAGTACTTC.

The chain links TRBV3-1 (or the pseudogene TRBV3-2) to TRBJ1-2; D might be TRBD1 (5 bases). With 0 bases removed from V and 4 bases from J, the gap between germline ends came to 12 bases. Germline values: CDR1 LGHDT, CDR2 YNNKEL (reference sequence). The CDR3 is 15 residues long. The chain's CDR3 is CASSQDATDFYGYTF. The CDR3 DNA reads as TGTGCCAGCAGCCAAGATGCGACAGACTTCTATGGCTACACCTTC.

This chain uses TRBV27 with TRBJ2-2; D is ambiguous. The CDR3 has 14 residues. V lost 4 bases and J 1 base, leaving 7 bases between the germline ends. CDR1 and CDR2 from the germline V gene are MNHEY and SMNVEV (reference sequence). The CDR3 coding sequence is TGTGCCAGCAGTTCTGGTCTGAACACCGGGGAGCTGTTTTTT. Its protein product is CASSSGLNTGELFF.

The gene calls are TRBV4-3 and TRBJ2-7; D may be TRBD1 (5 bases). The CDR3 is 15 residues long. Trimming removed 1 base at V and 2 bases at J, with 12 bases between. The germline CDR1 and CDR2 sequences are LGHNA and YSLEER. The CDR3 loop reads CASSQVYQGTYEQYF. In DNA form, the CDR3 reads TGCGCCAGCAGCCAAGTCTATCAGGGTACCTACGAGCAGTACTTC.

This clone was recorded only once. The genes are TRBV7-3 and TRBJ2-3; TRBD2 matches 15 bases. V trimming: 5 bases; J trimming: 5 bases; junction bases outside the gene matches: 5. The germline CDR1 and CDR2 sequences are SGHTA and FQGTGA. This CDR3 spans 16 amino acids. CDR3 nucleotide sequence: TGTGCCAGCAGCCGGACTAGCGGGGGGGCGGTAGATACGCAGTATTTT. This encodes CASSRTSGGAVDTQYF. Looking up the rest from reference TRBV7-3 and TRBJ2-3 gives the full variable domain: GAGVSQTPSNKVTEKGKYVELRCDPISGHTALYWYRQSLGQGPEFLIYFQGTGAADDSGLPNDRFFAVRPEGSVSTLKIQRTERGDSAVYLCASSRTSGGAVDTQYFGPGTRLTVL.

The chain couples TRBV5-4 to TRBJ2-5; 8 bases map to TRBD1. Germline-derived CDR1 and CDR2 are SGHNT and YYREEE (reference sequence). J gave up 3 bases and V 3 bases, and 10 bases lay outside the gene matches. This CDR3 is 16 amino acids long. The CDR3 region is CASSYLTGEREETQYF. The CDR3 DNA sequence: TGTGCCAGCAGCTACCTGACAGGGGAGAGGGAAGAGACCCAGTACTTC.

The chain joins TRBV7-9 to TRBJ2-7, with D possibly matching TRBD1 (5 bases). The germline CDR1 and CDR2 sequences are SEHNR and FQNEAQ (reference sequence). Trimming shortened V by 4 bases and J by 4 bases, and 8 bases separated the two germline ends. This CDR3 has 12 amino acids. This chain's CDR3 is CASSSQGYEQYF. The CDR3 DNA follows: TGTGCCAGCAGCTCCCAGGGATACGAGCAGTACTTC.

The chain uses TRBV11-1 and TRBJ1-6; 8 positions match TRBD1. This CDR3 region has 15 residues. The germline V gene encodes CDR1 SGHAT and CDR2 FQDESV (reference sequence). Trimming cost V 3 bases and J 14 bases; bases outside gene matches: 12. The CDR3 sequence: CASSFRTGSKGTLHF. The CDR3 DNA sequence: TGTGCCAGCAGCTTTAGGACAGGGTCGAAAGGGACCCTCCACTTT.

The chain couples TRBV7-8 to TRBJ2-1; D is undetermined. Germline V gene lookup returns CDR1 SGHVS and CDR2 FQNEAQ. The CDR3 has 13 residues. V was cut by 4 bases and J by 7 bases, with 11 bases left in between. CDR3 residues: CASSSPSGNEQFF. CDR3 nucleotides: TGTGCCAGCAGCTCCCCCTCTGGAAATGAGCAGTTCTTC.

This sequence joins TRBV3-1 (or the pseudogene TRBV3-2) and TRBJ1-2; D possibly corresponds to TRBD1 (5 bases). The CDR3 length is 15 residues. Trimming took off 4 bases at V and 0 bases at J, with 12 bases between the two ends. The V gene's germline CDR1 is LGHDT and CDR2 YNNKEL (reference sequence). The CDR3 DNA reads TGTGCCAGCAGCCTCAGGGAGGGAGCTAACTATGGCTACACCTTC. Translation: CASSLREGANYGYTF.

This chain connects TRBV16 to TRBJ1-5, with D perhaps TRBD1 (5 bases). With 4 bases removed from V and 5 bases from J, the gap between germline ends came to 12 bases. CDR1 and CDR2 (germline): KGHSY, FQNENV. This CDR3 contains 14 residues. CDR3 sequence reads: CASSLPGGDQPQHF. The DNA for the CDR3 is TGTGCCAGCAGCCTCCCTGGGGGGGATCAGCCCCAGCATTTT.

This chain joins TRBV7-3 and TRBJ1-1; the D is unclear. The germline V gene encodes CDR1 SGHTA and CDR2 FQGTGA. Trimming removed 4 bases from V and 1 base from J, with 7 bases in between. This CDR3 contains 13 residues. The CDR3 sequence is CASSSGRNTEAFF. CDR3 sequence (DNA): TGTGCCAGCAGCTCCGGACGGAACACTGAAGCTTTCTTT. Variable domain in full (rest from reference TRBV7-3 and TRBJ1-1): GAGVSQTPSNKVTEKGKYVELRCDPISGHTALYWYRQSLGQGPEFLIYFQGTGAADDSGLPNDRFFAVRPEGSVSTLKIQRTERGDSAVYLCASSSGRNTEAFFGQGTRLTVV.

The chain joins TRBV4-1 to TRBJ2-2; unclear D gene. The CDR3 contains 12 residues. Germline V gene data show CDR1 as MGHRA and CDR2 as YSYEKL. V was trimmed by 0 bases and J by 7 bases, leaving 3 bases between them. In DNA form, the CDR3 reads TGCGCCAGCAGCCAAGAATTCGGGGAGCTGTTTTTT. It is translated as CASSQEFGELFF.

Worth noting for this clone: One end of the junction varies from germline; a read error may be responsible. CDR3 amino acids: CASSNSDRGGGYTF. CDR3 bases: TGTGCCAGCAGTAACTCAGACAGGGGAGGAGGCTACACCTTC. The J gene is TRBJ1-2, the V gene TRBV6-5, with 8 bases identical to TRBD1. This CDR3 is 14 amino acids long. The germline CDR1 and CDR2 sequences are MNHEY and SVGAGI.

V gene TRBV7-9 combines with J gene TRBJ2-2; 12 bases line up with TRBD2. The CDR3 sequence is 16 residues long. The germline gives CDR1 SEHNR, CDR2 FQNEAQ (reference sequence). V lost 4 bases to trimming and J lost 2 bases; unmatched junction nucleotides: 2. CDR3 sequence reads: CASSSTSGSNTGELFF. The CDR3 nucleotides are TGTGCCAGCAGCTCGACTAGCGGGAGTAACACCGGGGAGCTGTTTTTT.

V and J are TRBV10-3 and TRBJ2-7; the D gene is possibly TRBD2 (6 bases). Deletions cut 10 bases from V and 2 bases from J, with 18 bases between. Germline lookup yields CDR1 ENHRY and CDR2 SYGVKD. The length of the CDR3 is 14 residues. CDR3 coding DNA: TGTGCCACGGGGAGGTCGGACACTCCCTACGAGCAGTACGTC. Protein sequence: CATGRSDTPYEQYV.

The chain is built from TRBV2 and TRBJ1-4; no firm D call. Per germline, CDR1 SNHLY and CDR2 FYNNEI. The CDR3 covers 15 residues. The V and J ends lost 6 bases and 0 bases respectively, with 11 bases between them. As DNA, the CDR3 is TGTGCCAGCAGAGCGTTCGGGTCAACTAATGAAAAACTGTTTTTT. Translated, it gives CASRAFGSTNEKLFF.

The V gene is TRBV2, the J gene TRBJ2-4; D call uncertain. Germline-derived CDR1 and CDR2 are SNHLY and FYNNEI. The V and J ends lost 2 bases and 2 bases respectively, with 13 bases between them. The CDR3 has 16 amino acids. The CDR3 here is CASSERVVVTKNIQYF. In DNA form, the CDR3 reads TGTGCCAGCAGTGAAAGGGTCGTTGTAACCAAAAACATTCAGTACTTC.

This clone appeared a few times. The V gene is TRBV29-1, the J gene TRBJ2-3; the match to TRBD1 covers 9 bases. The CDR3 is 16 amino acids. V gave up 6 bases and J gave up 3 bases; unmatched junction bases: 13. Germline V gene lookup returns CDR1 SQVTM and CDR2 ANQGSEA. CDR3 DNA sequence: TGCAGCGTGGTCAGGGACAGGGAGGTTGGTACAGATACGCAGTATTTT. Its translation: CSVVRDREVGTDTQYF.

This clone was seen only a few times. The chain employs TRBV3-1 (or the pseudogene TRBV3-2) and TRBJ2-7; 8 bases align to TRBD1. The CDR3 totals 15 residues. After removal of 6 bases from V and 5 bases from J, the junction contained 12 bases not matched to a gene. From germline, CDR1 is LGHDT and CDR2 YNNKEL (reference sequence). CDR3 region: CASRLSRTGLDEQYF. CDR3 nucleotide sequence: TGTGCCAGCAGACTTAGTCGGACAGGGCTTGACGAGCAGTACTTC.